Listed below are T cell receptor beta chains from one sample, sequenced in a study of regulatory T cells in long-lasting Graves disease. TCRdb recomputed calls from the multiplex PCR reads with MiXCR, one row per CDR3 protein. This table holds hundreds of thousands of distinct CDR3 sequences, approximately 13% found once. The same sample was also studied in work on T cells in Graves' hyperthyroidism and ophthalmopathy.

The starting material was peripheral blood mononuclear cells (PBMCs), obtained at new diagnosis, from a patient treated with antithyroid drugs. Receptors originate from a young man with Graves disease. Both conserved end residues are part of each CDR3. The D gene is left open where the match is weak. Rows may omit the clone size; those that give it use once, few, many or a size class.

TRBJ2-5 TRBV6-1 few . TGTGCCAGCCGCTGGGGCTGGAAAGAGACCCAGTACTTC CASRWGWKETQYF
TRBJ1-5 TRBV28 many . TGTGCCAGCAGTTCCCCCTCGACGGCCGATAGCAATCAGCCCCAGCATTTT CASSSPSTADSNQPQHF
TRBJ2-1 TRBV5-1 many . TGCGCCAGCAGCGGGGGCGGGGAACACAATGAGCAGTTCTTC CASSGGGEHNEQFF
TRBJ2-7 TRBV3-1 few . TGTGCCAGCAGCCAACGCCTTGGGGCCCCCGATCCCTACGAGCAGTACTTC CASSQRLGAPDPYEQYF
TRBJ1-1 TRBV7-8 many . TGTGCCAGCACCTTATGGAACACTGAAGCTTTCTTT CASTLWNTEAFF
TRBJ2-1 TRBV20-1 many . TGCAGTGCTAGAGATCCGACAGCGACTTTCAATGAGCAGTTCTTC CSARDPTATFNEQFF
TRBJ2-1 TRBV2 many . TGTGCCAGCAGTGAAGCCAGGGCTTACAATGAGCAGTTCTTC CASSEARAYNEQFF
TRBJ2-3 TRBV7-2 many TRBD2 TGTGCCAGCAGCCCAGGACTAGCGGGAGTGTCAGATACGCAGTATTTT CASSPGLAGVSDTQYF
TRBJ2-7 TRBV27 . TRBD2 TGTGCCAGCGCGGGGGGGCTAACCTACGAGCAGTACTTC CASAGGLTYEQYF
TRBJ2-5 TRBV11-2 . TRBD2 TGTGCCAGCAGCTCACAAGGGAAGACTAGCATGAGGGAGACCCAGTACTTC CASSSQGKTSMRETQYF
TRBJ2-1 TRBV7-3 many . TGTGCCAGCAGCAAAGCCGGGAGAGGGGATGAGCAGTTCTTC CASSKAGRGDEQFF
TRBJ2-7 TRBV5-1 few . TGCGCCACCTCCACGGCCAATTCCTACGAGCAGTACTTC CATSTANSYEQYF
TRBJ1-1 TRBV5-1 many TRBD1 TGCGCCAGCAGCCCCGGGACAGGGAGTATGAACACTGAAGCTTTCTTT CASSPGTGSMNTEAFF
TRBJ2-3 TRBV6-1 few . TGTGCCAGTGTACAGGCGGAGGGCACAGATACGCAGTATTTT CASVQAEGTDTQYF
TRBJ2-3 TRBV25-1 . . TGTGCCAGCAGTGAATATCGGACAACTGTCGCGGCAGATACGCAGTATTTT CASSEYRTTVAADTQYF
TRBJ1-4 TRBV29-1 . . TGCAGCGTTGAAAGGGGGACCCAAGGACTGTTTTTT CSVERGTQGLFF
TRBJ2-7 TRBV7-2 many TRBD2 TGTGCCAGCAGCCGGGACTACGTTTACGAGCAGTACTTC CASSRDYVYEQYF
TRBJ2-7 TRBV5-1 few TRBD2 TGCGCCAGCAGCTTGGGCGGGACTAGCCGGTCCGAGCAGTACTTC CASSLGGTSRSEQYF
TRBJ2-1 TRBV11-2 few TRBD2 TGTGCCAGCAGCCCACTAGCGGGTTCGCAGTTCTTC CASSPLAGSQFF
TRBJ2-2 TRBV29-1 many . TGCAGCGTGGGGACGGGCGGGGAGCTGTTTTTT CSVGTGGELFF
TRBJ1-2 TRBV27 few . TGTGCCAGCAGCCCTGACAGGACGGATGGCTACACCTTC CASSPDRTDGYTF
TRBJ2-5 TRBV24-1 . . TGTGCCACTTCCTCCCTTGGGGGGCCGGAGACCCAGTACTTC CATSSLGGPETQYF
TRBJ1-4 TRBV29-1 many TRBD1 TGCAGCGGAATCGAACGGGACAGGGGTGAAAAACTGTTTTTT CSGIERDRGEKLFF
TRBJ2-7 TRBV5-1 . . TGCGCCAGCAGCATAACAAAGAGCTCCTACGAGCAGTACTTC CASSITKSSYEQYF
TRBJ1-5 TRBV5-1 many . TGCGCCAGCAGCCCGAACCCCATAACGGGTCAGCCCCAGCATTTT CASSPNPITGQPQHF
TRBJ1-3 TRBV7-6 many . TGTGCCAGCAGCTCAATGACCATGGCTAGCTCTGGAAACACCATATATTTT CASSSMTMASSGNTIYF
TRBJ2-3 TRBV13 many TRBD2 TGTGCCAGCAGCCGTATGGGACTAGCGGGAGGGGATACGCAGTATTTT CASSRMGLAGGDTQYF